These 22 T cell receptor beta chains came from one sample sequenced in a study of early T cells in non-severe SARS-CoV-2 infection. TCRdb redid the calling of the 5' RACE reads with MiXCR, one entry per CDR3 protein. The repertoire holds fewer than 95,000 distinct CDR3 sequences, 15% to 20% seen once, with 4.5% to 6% in the top ten. Specimen: whole blood, collected at baseline. Receptors were obtained from an adult who was a healthcare worker with PCR-confirmed SARS-CoV-2 infection or an uninfected control (not recorded which).

This clonotype was picked up many times. The chain links TRBV4-2 to TRBJ1-1, with 7 bases matching TRBD1. In germline, CDR1 is LGHNA, CDR2 YNFKEQ. J was trimmed by 8 bases and V by 1 base; bases with no gene match: 19. The CDR3 is made up of 18 amino acids. This chain's CDR3 is CASSQGGRPKAQGGEAFF. CDR3 nucleotide sequence: TGTGCCAGCAGCCAAGGAGGGCGGCCTAAGGCTCAGGGGGGGGAAGCTTTCTTT.

This clonotype was found a few times. This sequence joins TRBV28 and TRBJ2-3, with D maybe TRBD2 (6 bases). The CDR3 consists of 14 residues. Germline V gene lookup returns CDR1 MDHEN and CDR2 SYDVKM. Trimming took 3 bases from V and 2 from J, leaving 9 bases between them. The CDR3 reads CASSFRGTTDTQYF. The CDR3 coding sequence is TGTGCCAGCAGTTTCCGGGGGACCACAGATACGCAGTATTTT. The variable domain in full, with the rest retrieved from reference TRBV28 and TRBJ2-3, is DVKVTQSSRYLVKRTGEKVFLECVQDMDHENMFWYRQDPGLGLRLIYFSYDVKMKEKGDIPEGYSVSREKKERFSLILESASTNQTSMYLCASSFRGTTDTQYFGPGTRLTVL.

The chain is built from TRBV29-1 and TRBJ2-7, with 10 nucleotides matching TRBD1. CDR1 and CDR2 (germline): SQVTM, ANQGSEA. The J segment lost 5 bases and the V segment lost 5 bases, leaving 3 bases of the junction unmatched. The CDR3 is 12 residues long. The CDR3 DNA reads as TGCAGCGTTAGGACAGGGGGAGACGAGCAGTACTTC. This sequence encodes CSVRTGGDEQYF.

Remarks on this clonotype: At one end the junction does not follow the germline gene, possibly because of a read error. V is TRBV5-4 and J is TRBJ1-1; 7 nucleotides agree with TRBD1. Germline assignment: CDR1 SGHNT and CDR2 YYREEE (reference sequence). This CDR3 spans 13 amino acids. The CDR3 region is CAGSLQGGQQDFF. CDR3 DNA: TGTGCCGGCAGCTTGCAGGGGGGGCAGCAGGATTTCTTT.

This clonotype has just a few counts. The CDR3: CAWSGWSGAGYTF. The CDR3 DNA reads TGTGCCTGGAGTGGTTGGTCAGGGGCAGGCTACACCTTC. This chain joins TRBV30 and TRBJ1-2; D is possibly TRBD1 (6 bases). The CDR3 has 13 amino acids. CDR1 and CDR2 (germline): GTSNPN, SVGIG (reference sequence). The V end lost 1 base, the J end lost 8 bases, and 14 bases lay between the germline ends. Variable domain in full (rest from reference TRBV30 and TRBJ1-2): SQTIHQWPATLVQPVGSPLSLECTVEGTSNPNLYWYRQAAGRGLQLLFYSVGIGQISSEVPQNLSASRPQDRQFILSSKKLLLSDSGFYLCAWSGWSGAGYTFGSGTRLTVV.

The genes are TRBV14 and TRBJ2-2; weak D call: TRBD1 (6 bases). Trimming pared 6 bases from V and 5 bases from J, leaving 10 bases between. The length of the CDR3 is 13 residues. Germline V gene lookup returns CDR1 SGHDN and CDR2 FVKESK. CDR3 sequence: CASRRTGTGELFF. Here the CDR3 DNA reads TGTGCCAGCAGGCGAACAGGGACCGGGGAGCTGTTTTTT.

The rearrangement links TRBV7-9 to TRBJ1-1; D gene uncertain. The CDR3 sequence is 15 residues long. Looked up from germline, CDR1 is SEHNR and CDR2 is FQNEAQ (reference sequence). Trimming removed 1 base at V and 1 base at J, with 10 bases between. The CDR3 nucleotides read TGTGCCAGCAGCTTAGGTCGAGGCAGGAACACTGAAGCTTTCTTT. Translation gives CASSLGRGRNTEAFF.

This clonotype came up a few times. At one boundary the junction diverges from the germline segment, which might be a read error. The chain joins TRBV20-1 to TRBJ1-2; no clear D. The CDR3 has 12 amino acids. The V gene's germline CDR1 is DFQATT and CDR2 SNEGSKA (reference sequence). The CDR3 DNA reads TGCAGTGCTAGAGATCGCAGTAGGGCCCTACACTTC. Its translation: CSARDRSRALHF.

This rearrangement joins TRBV15 to TRBJ1-3; D not certain. The CDR3 has 16 amino acids. Germline CDR1 reads LNHNV; CDR2 reads YYDKDF (reference sequence). V gave up 0 bases and J gave up 6 bases, with 15 bases separating them. The CDR3 nucleotides read TGTGCCACCAGCAGAGATCCCGCCGAACCTGAAAACACCATATATTTT. Its protein is CATSRDPAEPENTIYF.

The chain combines TRBV12-3 or TRBV12-4 with TRBJ2-3, with unresolved D. The CDR3 is 14 residues long. V dropped 2 bases and J dropped 2 bases, with 8 bases sitting between them. The CDR3 region has the DNA TGTGCCAGCAGTTTACGGCGGATCACAGATACGCAGTATTTT. Its translation is CASSLRRITDTQYF.

The chain joins TRBV20-1 to TRBJ2-7, with 8 bases lining up with TRBD1. Trimming at V came to 5 bases and at J to 2 bases, leaving 8 bases not matched to a gene. The germline gives CDR1 DFQATT, CDR2 SNEGSKA (reference sequence). CDR3 length equals 14 residues. The CDR3 loop reads CSASDRGQAYEQYF. The CDR3 DNA follows: TGCAGTGCTTCCGACAGGGGTCAGGCCTACGAGCAGTACTTC.

This clonotype has a handful of counts. The chain recombines TRBV7-2 with TRBJ2-3; D uncertain. The CDR3 length is 15 residues. Germline values: CDR1 SGHTA, CDR2 FQGNSA. V was trimmed by 5 bases and J by 2 bases, leaving 14 bases between them. The CDR3 DNA reads TGTGCCAGCAGCCCAGGTCCCGGCCTCACAGATACGCAGTATTTT. Residues: CASSPGPGLTDTQYF. The whole variable domain, filled in from reference TRBV7-2 and TRBJ2-3, reads GAGVSQSPSNKVTEKGKDVELRCDPISGHTALYWYRQSLGQGLEFLIYFQGNSAPDKSGLPSDRFSAERTGGSVSTLTIQRTQQEDSAVYLCASSPGPGLTDTQYFGPGTRLTVL.

The chain is built from TRBV5-5 and TRBJ1-4; no definite D call. The CDR3 covers 14 residues. Germline V gene sequence: CDR1 SGHKS, CDR2 YYEKEE (reference sequence). V lost 2 bases to trimming and J lost 8 bases, with 13 bases between them. The CDR3: CASSFGQLEEKLFF. As DNA, the CDR3 is TGTGCCAGCAGCTTTGGCCAACTAGAGGAAAAACTGTTTTTT.

The chain recombines TRBV6-2 or TRBV6-3 with TRBJ2-4, with TRBD2 matching over 8 bases. With V trimmed by 2 bases and J by 2 bases, 2 bases remained unmatched. The CDR3 has 15 amino acids. Germline loops: CDR1 MNHEY, CDR2 SVGEGT. The CDR3 is CASSYLAGSKNIQYF. CDR3 nucleotide sequence: TGTGCCAGCAGTTACCTAGCGGGTTCCAAAAACATTCAGTACTTC.

This clonotype was detected ten times or more. V and J are TRBV29-1 and TRBJ2-5; possible D gene TRBD2, 6 bases. Germline values: CDR1 SQVTM, CDR2 ANQGSEA. Trimming removed 0 bases from V and 5 bases from J, with 13 bases in between. This CDR3 has 14 amino acids. CDR3 bases: TGCAGCGTTGAAGAAGAAGCGGGTGGCGAGACCCAGTACTTC. Protein: CSVEEEAGGETQYF. The variable domain in full, with the rest retrieved from reference TRBV29-1 and TRBJ2-5, is SAVISQKPSRDICQRGTSLTIQCQVDSQVTMMFWYRQQPGQSLTLIATANQGSEATYESGFVIDKFPISRPNLTFSTLTVSNMSPEDSSIYLCSVEEEAGGETQYFGPGTRLLVL.

This clonotype was picked up a small number of times. The chain recombines TRBV5-8 with TRBJ2-5; 8 bases match TRBD1. V lost 4 bases, J lost 2 bases, and 10 bases stayed unmatched. This CDR3 is 16 amino acids long. The germline CDR1 and CDR2 sequences are SGHTS and YDEGEE. In nucleotides, the CDR3 is TGTGCCAGCAGCCACGGACTGGGACAGGATCAAGAGACCCAGTACTTC. Translating gives CASSHGLGQDQETQYF. The whole variable domain, filled in from reference TRBV5-8 and TRBJ2-5, reads EAGVTQSPTHLIKTRGQQATLRCSPISGHTSVYWYQQALGLGLQFLLWYDEGEERNRGNFPPRFSGRQFPNYSSELNVNALELEDSALYLCASSHGLGQDQETQYFGPGTRLLVL.

The chain carries TRBV18 and TRBJ2-7; 12 bases fit TRBD2. V was pared by 3 bases and J by 2 bases, with 2 bases of the junction left unmatched. Germline CDR1 is KGHSH and CDR2 is LQKENI. The CDR3 is made up of 15 amino acids. CDR3 sequence reads: CASSPRTSGTYEQYF. DNA for the CDR3: TGTGCCAGCTCACCTCGGACTAGCGGGACCTACGAGCAGTACTTC.

This clonotype was counted only a few times. This chain joins TRBV20-1 and TRBJ2-5, with D hard to call. In germline, CDR1 is DFQATT, CDR2 SNEGSKA (reference sequence). Trimming took 3 bases from V and 4 from J, leaving 15 bases between them. The CDR3 extends over 14 amino acids. In nucleotides, the CDR3 is TGCAGTGCTAGCCTCGAAACGTCGGGAGAGACCCAGTACTTC. Translation gives CSASLETSGETQYF.

This clonotype was seen repeatedly, ten times or more. This sequence joins TRBV28 and TRBJ1-2; TRBD1 aligns across 10 bases. The germline gives CDR1 MDHEN, CDR2 SYDVKM. The CDR3 is made up of 13 amino acids. Unmatched junction bases numbered 4, after V lost 6 bases and J lost 6 bases. The CDR3 here is CASREGTGDGYTF. The CDR3 nucleotides are TGTGCCAGCAGGGAAGGGACAGGGGATGGCTACACCTTC.

This clonotype appeared a few times. The J gene is TRBJ2-6, the V gene TRBV12-3 or TRBV12-4; D unresolved. CDR3 length: 16 amino acids. V was trimmed by 1 base and J by 4 bases, leaving 11 bases between them. DNA for the CDR3: TGTGCCAGCAGTTTAGAGGCTTGGCCGGGGGCCAACGTCCTGACTTTC. This codes for CASSLEAWPGANVLTF.

The rearrangement links TRBV24-1 to TRBJ2-2; TRBD2 matches at 7 bases. Unmatched junction bases numbered 3, after V lost 6 bases and J lost 0 bases. The CDR3 covers 15 residues. CDR1 KGHDR and CDR2 SFDVKD come from the germline V gene. The CDR3 loop is CATSSAGANTGELFF. DNA for the CDR3: TGTGCCACCAGTTCTGCGGGAGCGAACACCGGGGAGCTGTTTTTT.

Only a few counts were recorded for this clonotype. CDR3 residues: CSASGAKDTQYF. The CDR3 DNA is TGCAGTGCTAGTGGGGCGAAAGATACGCAGTATTTT. This chain connects TRBV20-1 to TRBJ2-3, with D perhaps matching TRBD1 (5 bases). Looked up from germline, CDR1 is DFQATT and CDR2 is SNEGSKA (reference sequence). The CDR3 consists of 12 residues. Trimming removed 3 bases at V and 5 bases at J, with 9 bases between.